This T cell receptor (beta chain) was profiled in a study of cytomegalovirus exposure and HLA in healthy donors. A few counts support this clone. The CDR3 length is 11 residues. V lost 6 bases to trimming and J lost 8 bases; unmatched junction nucleotides: 0. Germline CDR1 reads ENHRY; CDR2 reads SYGVKD. The PCR contained 60 Vbeta and 13 Jbeta primers. Generated by immunoSEQ multiplex PCR, the TCRdb table keeps only in-frame clones and is missing some. The sample has about 200,000 clones, about 75% seen once; the top ten hold over 1.5%. Sequencing used PBMCs. The J gene is TRBJ2-1, the V gene TRBV10-3; 8 positions agree with TRBD2. The sequence derives from a male donor in good health and CMV-seronegative. CDR3 sequence: CAISGGDEQFF. DNA of the CDR3: TGTGCCATCAGCGGGGGGGATGAGCAGTTCTTC.